The 17 T cell receptor beta chains presented below share a single source sample, sequenced in a study of cytomegalovirus exposure and HLA in healthy donors. Primers included in the PCR were 60 Vbeta and 13 Jbeta primers. Data came from immunoSEQ multiplex PCR; TCRdb stores just in-frame clones and leaves some out. The sample holds under 100,000 clones, roughly 64% seen once. Sequencing was performed on PBMCs. The receptors here all came from a woman aged 40 to 55 in good health and CMV-seropositive.

J is TRBJ1-1 and V is TRBV4-2; D may be TRBD1 (5 bases). The CDR3 spans 15 residues. V dropped 1 base and J dropped 1 base, with 10 bases sitting between them. Germline CDR1 reads LGHNA; CDR2 reads YNFKEQ. As DNA, the CDR3 is TGTGCCAGCAGCCAAGGGGGGGGACCGAACACTGAAGCTTTCTTT. Translating it yields CASSQGGGPNTEAFF.

The chain carries TRBV6-6 and TRBJ1-1; TRBD1 matches 8 bases. V was pared by 6 bases and J by 0 bases, with 3 bases of the junction left unmatched. Germline values: CDR1 MNHNY, CDR2 SVGAGI (reference sequence). This CDR3 comprises 14 residues. CDR3 nucleotides: TGTGCCAGCAGGACGGGACAGGTGAACACTGAAGCTTTCTTT. Protein: CASRTGQVNTEAFF.

This clone was found a few times. The chain links TRBV5-1 to TRBJ1-2; no firm D call. The germline V and J ends were trimmed by 3 bases and 7 bases, with 13 bases remaining between them. CDR1 is SGHRS, CDR2 YFSETQ, per germline. CDR3 length: 13 amino acids. In DNA, the CDR3 is TGCGCCAGCAGCTCAGACACCTATCTTGGCTACACCTTC. As protein: CASSSDTYLGYTF.

V and J are TRBV11-2 and TRBJ2-7, with D tentatively TRBD1 (5 bases). CDR1 and CDR2 from the germline V gene are SGHAT and FQNNGV. CDR3 length equals 13 residues. The V and J ends lost 6 bases and 5 bases respectively, with 14 bases between them. CDR3 in DNA: TGTGCCAGCAGGCCTCAGGGTCTCCACGAGCAGTACTTC. Translated: CASRPQGLHEQYF.

The chain joins TRBV7-2 to TRBJ1-2; D gene ambiguous. The V end lost 2 bases, the J end lost 4 bases, and 5 bases lay between the germline ends. Germline V gives CDR1 SGHTA, CDR2 FQGNSA. There are 12 residues in the CDR3. CDR3 bases: TGTGCCAGCAGCTTACTAAGCTATGGCTACACCTTC. It yields the protein CASSLLSYGYTF. Filled out from reference TRBV7-2 and TRBJ1-2, the complete variable domain reads GAGVSQSPSNKVTEKGKDVELRCDPISGHTALYWYRQSLGQGLEFLIYFQGNSAPDKSGLPSDRFSAERTGGSVSTLTIQRTQQEDSAVYLCASSLLSYGYTFGSGTRLTVV.

This chain connects TRBV15 to TRBJ1-3, with D perhaps TRBD1 (6 bases). Germline V gives CDR1 LNHNV, CDR2 YYDKDF (reference sequence). Trimming took 1 base from V and 9 from J, leaving 19 bases between them. This CDR3 has 16 residues. CDR3 DNA sequence: TGTGCCACCAGCAGAGCAGGGGTCGGGGTGATCGGCACCATATATTTT. Its protein product is CATSRAGVGVIGTIYF.

This clone has just one count. The V gene is TRBV7-8, the J gene TRBJ1-5; 10 bases align to TRBD1. The J segment lost 2 bases and the V segment lost 11 bases, leaving 6 bases of the junction unmatched. The CDR3 runs to 14 residues. Germline lookup yields CDR1 SGHVS and CDR2 FQNEAQ. The CDR3 spells CAGQGGRGNQPQHF. CDR3 coding DNA: TGTGCCGGACAGGGGGGACGGGGCAATCAGCCCCAGCATTTT.

The V gene is TRBV9, the J gene TRBJ1-1; D is uncertain. The V end lost 7 bases, the J end lost 0 bases, and 10 bases lay between the germline ends. This CDR3 region has 13 residues. Germline CDR1 SGDLS, CDR2 YYNGEE. Here the CDR3 DNA reads TGTGCCAGCCGGGGAGACATGAACACTGAAGCTTTCTTT. It codes for CASRGDMNTEAFF. The whole variable domain, filled in from reference TRBV9 and TRBJ1-1, reads DSGVTQTPKHLITATGQRVTLRCSPRSGDLSVYWYQQSLDQGLQFLIQYYNGEERAKGNILERFSAQQFPDLHSELNLSSLELGDSALYFCASRGDMNTEAFFGQGTRLTVV.

The rearrangement links TRBV9 to TRBJ2-1; D possibly corresponds to TRBD1 (6 bases). CDR1 is SGDLS and CDR2 is YYNGEE in the germline V gene. This CDR3 has 15 amino acids. V lost 0 bases, J lost 6 bases, and 13 bases lay in between. The CDR3 DNA sequence: TGTGCCAGCAGCGTAGCAGGTCAGGGGCGCAATGAGCAGTTCTTC. It translates to CASSVAGQGRNEQFF.

V gene TRBV7-9 combines with J gene TRBJ1-1; no firm D call. The CDR3 totals 13 residues. Trimming removed 3 bases from V and 1 base from J, with 6 bases in between. Germline CDR1 and CDR2: SEHNR and FQNEAQ (reference sequence). The CDR3: CASSFQENTEAFF. The CDR3 DNA is TGTGCCAGCAGCTTCCAGGAGAACACTGAAGCTTTCTTT.

This clone was seen a single time. V gene TRBV7-9 combines with J gene TRBJ2-3; 11 positions agree with TRBD2. The CDR3 sequence is 17 residues long. Losses at the gene ends were 6 bases for V and 2 bases for J; bases not matched to a gene: 10. Germline CDR1 reads SEHNR; CDR2 reads FQNEAQ (reference sequence). The CDR3 DNA sequence: TGTGCCAGCAGGGAGCCGGGACTAGCGGACTCCACAGATACGCAGTATTTT. Translating it yields CASREPGLADSTDTQYF.

The chain is built from TRBV5-1 and TRBJ1-1, with D possibly matching TRBD1 (5 bases). Trimming took 3 bases from V and 2 from J, leaving 8 bases between them. The germline V gene has CDR1 SGHRS and CDR2 YFSETQ. The CDR3 sequence is 13 residues long. In DNA, the CDR3 is TGCGCCAGCAGCTACGACAGCAACACTGAAGCTTTCTTT. Its protein product is CASSYDSNTEAFF.

The rearrangement uses TRBV2 and TRBJ2-1; D is uncertain. V gave up 0 bases and J gave up 4 bases, with 7 bases separating them. The CDR3 sequence is 14 residues long. Germline V CDR1 and CDR2: SNHLY, FYNNEI. In DNA form, the CDR3 reads TGTGCCAGCAGTGAAGCGACACCGTACAATGAGCAGTTCTTC. It is translated as CASSEATPYNEQFF.

V gene TRBV14 combines with J gene TRBJ2-1; a weak D match, TRBD1 (6 bases). Germline loops: CDR1 SGHDN, CDR2 FVKESK. CDR3 length: 15 amino acids. With 1 base removed from V and 4 bases from J, the gap between germline ends came to 11 bases. CDR3 bases: TGTGCCAGCAGCCAAGTCACCGGGACATACAATGAGCAGTTCTTC. Its protein is CASSQVTGTYNEQFF.

This chain joins TRBV5-4 and TRBJ1-1, with no clear D. This CDR3 comprises 13 residues. CDR1 is SGHNT and CDR2 is YYREEE in the germline V gene (reference sequence). The V gene lost 1 base and the J gene lost 1 base, with 5 bases spanning the gap. CDR3 in amino acids: CASSLRSNTEAFF. The CDR3, as DNA: TGTGCCAGCAGCTTGCGTTCGAACACTGAAGCTTTCTTT.

This clone was observed a few times. J is TRBJ2-3 and V is TRBV18; possible D gene TRBD2, 7 bases. Germline lookup yields CDR1 KGHSH and CDR2 LQKENI. With 6 bases removed from V and 1 base from J, the gap between germline ends came to 14 bases. The CDR3 has 15 amino acids. CDR3 sequence reads: CASSPRGGGTDTQYF. In DNA form, the CDR3 reads TGTGCCAGCTCCCCCAGGGGAGGGGGCACAGATACGCAGTATTTT.

This chain joins TRBV5-1 and TRBJ2-2; 10 nucleotides match TRBD2. The CDR3 covers 15 residues. J lost 3 bases, V lost 4 bases, and 3 bases had no gene match. The germline CDR1 and CDR2 sequences are SGHRS and YFSETQ. CDR3 nucleotide sequence: TGCGCCAGCAGCCCCGGACTAGCGGACACCGGGGAGCTGTTTTTT. Translated, it gives CASSPGLADTGELFF.